The entry below gives a single T cell receptor (beta chain) sequence along with its context. This clonotype was seen many times. This receptor's antigen is unknown. No much larger clone is present one base from it, and per-base qualities are unavailable. These data originate in a study of neurological immune-mediated disorders (dated by TCRdb to between 2017 and 2020). For the wider study: Among the approximately 35 multiple sclerosis patients, relapsing-remitting MS was present in roughly 30 and secondary progressive MS was present in 3. The study compared peripheral blood TCR-beta repertoires of HTLV-I-associated myelopathy (HAM/TSP) patients, multiple sclerosis patients and healthy controls using UMI-based sequencing. Alongside PBMC samples, the set of some 100 TCR-beta libraries contained longitudinal samples, technical triplicates, and paired CD4+ and CD8+ T-cell subsets that had been sorted. The cohort included 68 subjects: about 15 with HAM/TSP, some 35 with multiple sclerosis, and roughly 20 healthy controls. What the study reported, not specific to this receptor: Across subjects, expanded clones never shared an identical CDR3 amino acid sequence, which suggests that the TCR-beta repertoires in every group were private. TCR clonal expansion was highest in HAM/TSP patients and lowest in MS patients, with MS patients falling below even healthy controls. The MS cluster showed no association with clinical or MRI features, and the authors stated that larger cohorts are needed. Repertoires from 18 of 34 MS patients were grouped by phylogenetic analysis into a cluster of related CDR3 sequences, suggesting a possible repertoire-level signature.

Libraries from unsorted PBMCs were made from 2 million PBMCs kept in RNAlater at -80 degrees C until RNA extraction. Multiple sclerosis patients were enrolled in a US clinical protocol evaluating disease progression by magnetic resonance imaging. Peripheral blood was subjected to Ficoll-Hypaque density gradient centrifugation to isolate PBMCs, which were then cryopreserved in liquid nitrogen. To synthesize cDNA, template-switch 5'RACE was performed with a primer carrying a 10-nucleotide random unique molecular identifier so that each TCR transcript was tagged. Every sequencing run yielded over 190 million TCR-beta sequences covering 15-18 subjects. The RNeasy kit was used for extraction of total RNA. The KAPA Real-time Library Amplification kit was used to amplify TCR-beta VDJ regions with primers for the TCR constant region and the 5'RACE anchor. Sample indexes and Illumina adaptors were added in a first PCR, after which library yield was increased in a second PCR. After Ampure bead purification, the roughly 650 bp TCR product was size-selected on a 2% E-gel SizeSelection system. Before pooling, library quality was assessed on a Bioanalyzer, concentration was determined with Qubit, and library quantification was performed with the Kapa Library Quantification kit. Paired-end 2 x 150 bp sequencing of the libraries was performed on an Illumina HiSeq 2500. To increase sequence diversity, roughly 24-32% phiX was spiked into each library pool. The paper's processing steps were these. Quality-filtered reads were processed with the UMI-based MiGEC pipeline, and over 75% of raw TCR sequences were removed by the MiGEC pipeline during error correction. IMGT germline references were used for alignment of VDJ genes, and clonotypes were defined by a unique CDR3 amino acid sequence together with V-J genes. Clonal expansion, Shannon diversity and CDR3 relatedness (CalcPairwiseDistances, ClusterSamples) were evaluated with VDJtools, and phylogenetic trees were built with CLCbio workbench. A clone was classed as expanded if it had 8 or more unique UMIs, a cutoff based on coefficient-of-variation modelling across technical triplicates. The public sequencing data were trimmed at Q25 with fastp and processed into clonotypes with MiXCR by TCRdb, which kept only in-frame beta chains. Merged by CDR3 protein, the rows form single entries marked with the most common genes and DNA. The V and J calls were not made by the authors but by TCRdb's processing. The table for this sample lists roughly 75,000 distinct CDR3 sequences; 2.6% of them were counted only once. Over 0.95% of the sample lies in the top ten.

This clonotype was sampled from a woman aged 30 to 39 with multiple sclerosis. Source material: PBMCs.

The DNA sequence reads TGTGCCAGCAGTTATTGGGACCCCGGAACCGGGGAGCTGTTTTTT. It codes for CASSYWDPGTGELFF. Rearrangement joined TRBV6-6 to TRBJ2-2; the D match is possibly TRBD1 or TRBD2, with 5 bases aligned in each. From a lookup of the germline V gene (reference sequence), CDR1 and CDR2 are MNHNY and SVGAGI. Including the terminal cysteine and phenylalanine, the CDR3 comprises 15 residues. Only the CDR3 DNA is retained, 45 bases long and in frame from the first base. Trimming costs V 3 bases and J 5 bases, and their ends lie 13 bases apart.